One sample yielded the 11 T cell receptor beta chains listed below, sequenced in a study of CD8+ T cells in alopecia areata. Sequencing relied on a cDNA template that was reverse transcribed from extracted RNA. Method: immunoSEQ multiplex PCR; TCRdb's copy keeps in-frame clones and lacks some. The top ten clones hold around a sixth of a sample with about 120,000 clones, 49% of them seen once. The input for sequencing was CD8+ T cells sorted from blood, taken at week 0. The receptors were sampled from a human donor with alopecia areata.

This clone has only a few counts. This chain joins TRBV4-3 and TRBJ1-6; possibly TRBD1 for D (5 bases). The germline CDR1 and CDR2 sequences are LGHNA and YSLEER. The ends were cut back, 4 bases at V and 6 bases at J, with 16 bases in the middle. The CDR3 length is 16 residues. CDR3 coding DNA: TGCGCCAGCAGCCGGGTCACGGGGGGGAGTAATTCACCCCTCCACTTT. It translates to CASSRVTGGSNSPLHF.

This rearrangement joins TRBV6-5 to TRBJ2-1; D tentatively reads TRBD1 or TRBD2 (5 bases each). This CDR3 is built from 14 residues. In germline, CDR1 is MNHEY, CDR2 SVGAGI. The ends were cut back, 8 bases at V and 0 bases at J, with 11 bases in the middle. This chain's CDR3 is CASWDGSSYNEQFF. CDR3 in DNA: TGTGCCAGCTGGGACGGTAGCTCCTACAATGAGCAGTTCTTC.

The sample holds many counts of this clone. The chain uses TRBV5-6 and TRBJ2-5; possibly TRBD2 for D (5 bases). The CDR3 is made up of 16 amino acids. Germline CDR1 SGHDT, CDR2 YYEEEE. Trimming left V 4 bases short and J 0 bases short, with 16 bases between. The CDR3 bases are TGTGCCAGCAGCCGCCTCCAGGACTTGTACCAAGAGACCCAGTACTTC. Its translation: CASSRLQDLYQETQYF.

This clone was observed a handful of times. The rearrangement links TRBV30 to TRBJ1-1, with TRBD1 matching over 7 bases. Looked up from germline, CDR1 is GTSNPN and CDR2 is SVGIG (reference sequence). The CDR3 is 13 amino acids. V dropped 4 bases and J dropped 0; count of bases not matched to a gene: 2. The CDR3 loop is CAWNRGMNTEAFF. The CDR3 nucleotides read TGTGCCTGGAACAGGGGCATGAACACTGAAGCTTTCTTT.

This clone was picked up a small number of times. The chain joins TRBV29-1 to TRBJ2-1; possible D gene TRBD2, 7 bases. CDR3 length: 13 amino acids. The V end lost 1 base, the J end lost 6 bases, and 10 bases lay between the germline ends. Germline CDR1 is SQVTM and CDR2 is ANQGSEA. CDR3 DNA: TGCAGCGTTGAAGCGGGGGGCCGCAATGAGCAGTTCTTC. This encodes CSVEAGGRNEQFF.

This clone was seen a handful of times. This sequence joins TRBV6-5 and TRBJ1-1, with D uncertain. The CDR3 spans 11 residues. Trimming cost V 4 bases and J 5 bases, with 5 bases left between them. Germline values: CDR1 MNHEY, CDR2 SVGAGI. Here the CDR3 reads CASSSPTEAFF. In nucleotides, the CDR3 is TGTGCCAGCAGTTCCCCGACTGAAGCTTTCTTT.

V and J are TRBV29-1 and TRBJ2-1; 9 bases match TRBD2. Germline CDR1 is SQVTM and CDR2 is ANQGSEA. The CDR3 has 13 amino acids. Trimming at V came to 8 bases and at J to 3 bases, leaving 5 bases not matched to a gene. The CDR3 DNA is TGCAGCTCAGCGGGGGGCTACTACAATGAGCAGTTCTTC. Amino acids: CSSAGGYYNEQFF.

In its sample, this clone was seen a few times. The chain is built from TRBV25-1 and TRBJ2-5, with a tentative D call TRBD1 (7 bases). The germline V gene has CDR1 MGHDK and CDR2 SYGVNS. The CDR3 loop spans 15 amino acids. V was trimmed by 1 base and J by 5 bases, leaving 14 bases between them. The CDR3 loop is CASSELDRRGETQYF. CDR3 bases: TGTGCCAGCAGTGAATTGGACAGGAGGGGGGAGACCCAGTACTTC.

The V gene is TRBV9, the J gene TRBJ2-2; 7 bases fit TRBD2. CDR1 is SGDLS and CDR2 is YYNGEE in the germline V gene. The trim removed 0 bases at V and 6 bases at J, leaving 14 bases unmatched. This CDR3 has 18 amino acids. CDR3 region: CASSVDWEGKLMAGELFF. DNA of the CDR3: TGTGCCAGCAGCGTAGATTGGGAGGGAAAATTAATGGCCGGGGAGCTGTTTTTT.

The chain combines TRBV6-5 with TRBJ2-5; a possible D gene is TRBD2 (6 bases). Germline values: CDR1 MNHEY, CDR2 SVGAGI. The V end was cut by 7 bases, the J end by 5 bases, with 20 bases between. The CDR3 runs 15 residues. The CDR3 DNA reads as TGTGCCAGCACCAAGGGGACGGGACTGCGGGAGACCCAGTACTTC. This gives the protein CASTKGTGLRETQYF.

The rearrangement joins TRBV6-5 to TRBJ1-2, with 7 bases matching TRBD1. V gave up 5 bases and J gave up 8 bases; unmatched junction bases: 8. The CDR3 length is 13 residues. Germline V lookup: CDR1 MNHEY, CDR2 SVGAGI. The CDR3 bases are TGTGCCAGCAGTATGACAGGGTTCAGGGGCTACACCTTC. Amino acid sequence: CASSMTGFRGYTF.